This T cell receptor (beta chain) was identified in a study of blood T cell repertoires in COVID-19. In the study's own analysis: Amplification of reference gene primers provided the estimated nucleated cell counts. The table came from immunoSEQ multiplex PCR; TCRdb's copy has only in-frame clones and leaves some out. That table gives V, J and clone size, and the DNA gave D and trimming. The sample includes roughly 570,000 clones, around 90% of them seen just once. This CDR3 region has 15 residues. Germline CDR1 and CDR2: KGHSH and LQKENI. J was trimmed by 10 bases and V by 5 bases; bases with no gene match: 14.

The TCR comes from a woman aged 45-60 years with COVID-19, enrolled during active disease. Input material: peripheral blood. The genes are TRBV18 and TRBJ1-1; TRBD1 aligns across 9 bases. The CDR3 nucleotides are TGTGCCAGCTCAGAATCCCGGGACAGGGCTTTTACAGCTTTCTTT. Amino acids: CASSESRDRAFTAFF.